This T cell receptor beta chain was retrieved from a study of OX40 agonist ivuxolimab in advanced cancers. In the study overall: Mean age roughly 65 years, range about 20 to 79; around 80% male.

Germline CDR1 reads SGHRS; CDR2 reads YFSETQ. CDR3 length equals 14 residues. Trimming pared 0 bases from V and 6 bases from J, leaving 12 bases between. Sequenced by immunoSEQ multiplex PCR; TCRdb stores in-frame clones only, minus some. The repertoire holds approximately 65,000 clones, with 80% to 85% as singletons. The sample was CD4+ or CD8+ T cells sorted from blood, taken in a trial of the OX40 agonist ivuxolimab. The sequence was obtained from an adult with an advanced solid tumor such as melanoma, head and neck, liver or kidney cancer. The chain carries TRBV5-1 and TRBJ1-2, with D unclear. CDR3 coding DNA: TGCGCCAGCAGCTTGGGGAGACGAGAGGATGGCTACACCTTC. Its protein is CASSLGRREDGYTF. Full variable domain (missing parts from reference TRBV5-1 and TRBJ1-2): KAGVTQTPRYLIKTRGQQVTLSCSPISGHRSVSWYQQTPGQGLQFLFEYFSETQRNKGNFPGRFSGRQFSNSRSEMNVSTLELGDSALYLCASSLGRREDGYTFGSGTRLTVV.